This T cell receptor (beta chain) was retrieved from a study of identical twins. This clonotype appeared a few times. Its antigen remains unidentified. This CDR3 spans 13 amino acids. Looked up from germline, CDR1 is ENHRY and CDR2 is SYGVKD. The V end lost 7 bases, the J end lost 5 bases, and 14 bases lay between the germline ends. General study results and limits: For monozygotic twins, models underestimated out-of-frame TCR alpha sharing.

With template switching, a universal primer site was added, and the cDNA carried unique molecular identifiers. TCRdb passed the 5' RACE reads through MiXCR, listing each CDR3 protein once. The sample comprises over 500,000 distinct CDR3 sequences, less than 25% of which are singletons, and around 0.9% rests with the top ten. The data were also submitted as part of a second study, on T cells expressing NK-cell markers. That work adds: An anti-gamma-delta TCR antibody was added in several experiments. It restricted sorting to alpha-beta TCR-expressing T cells.

The sample taken for sequencing was CD4+ T cells sorted from blood. V is TRBV10-3 and J is TRBJ2-5; D is possibly TRBD2 (6 bases). This sequence was found in a woman aged 18-30 years in good health. The CDR3 loop reads CAITGALMETQYF. In DNA, the CDR3 is TGTGCCATCACGGGAGCGTTAATGGAGACCCAGTACTTC.